Described below is a single TCR beta chain sequence and its context. This clonotype came up a few times. Its antigen is still unknown. Per-base quality was not reported, and no clone a single base away is much larger than it. Synthesis of TCR cDNA relied on 5'RACE template switching, a step that introduced a universal primer site along with unique molecular identifiers. cDNA synthesis was primed from both the TCR alpha and TCR beta constant segments. Libraries were amplified in two PCR steps, with sample barcodes and sequencing adapters added in the second step. Sequencing of libraries was done on Illumina HiSeq 2500 (2x100 bp) or NovaSeq (2x150 bp). The original pipeline was this. MIGEC handled demultiplexing of reads and collapsing into UMI consensus sequences, while MiXCR performed V(D)J alignment. Using edgeR on replicate PBMC samples, clonotypes were called vaccine-responding if FDR was below 0.01 and the log2 fold change was above 5 up to day 15. CD4 or CD8 identity was assigned to each bulk clonotype according to whether the clonotype was present at higher abundance in the sequenced CD4 repertoire or the sequenced CD8 repertoire. The public reads were quality trimmed at Q25 with fastp and then assembled into clones with MiXCR by TCRdb, keeping productive beta chains. A single entry per CDR3 protein holds the most common genes and DNA from its merged rows. It is TCRdb's table, rather than the study itself, that gives the V and J calls and clone size. This sample gives 170,000 or so distinct CDR3 sequences in total; 5.5% to 7.5% of them show up just once. Less than 3.5% of the sample comes from the top ten.

The germline ends are 8 bases apart after V is trimmed by 8 bases and J by 0 bases. The CDR3 goes from the cysteine to the phenylalanine over 13 residues. Here the CDR3 DNA is all that survives: 39 bases in frame from base 1. As encoded in the germline V gene, CDR1 is MNHNS while CDR2 is SASEGT. The sample's treatment or condition label, decoded: live attenuated yellow fever vaccine strain. A standard Ficoll-Paque protocol was used to isolate PBMCs from peripheral blood. Dynabeads CD4 and CD8 positive selection kits were used to isolate CD4 and CD8 T-cell fractions. TriZol was used to extract RNA from bulk PBMCs, from CD4 and CD8 fractions, and from dextramer-positive and dextramer-negative fractions. This specimen belongs to a study of T cells after yellow fever vaccination (dated by TCRdb to about 2019). Regarding the research as a whole: The SMART-Seq v4 Ultra Low Input RNA kit was used to prepare libraries from fractions with low cell numbers. To follow T-cell clones before and after primary and booster YFV17D yellow fever vaccination, bulk TCR alpha and beta repertoires were sequenced over time. Two healthy male donors, one aged 18 to 29 and one aged 30 to 40 years, were included in the cohort. Blood was drawn at multiple timepoints before and after primary and secondary immunization, with bulk PBMC replicates and cell subsets isolated.

Beyond this particular receptor, the publication reports: Because abundant contaminating clonotypes from the bulk population could be contained in FACS-sorted repertoires, computational filtering was required. After the booster, most of the clones that had expanded following primary vaccination were detected again (roughly 97% of CD4 and around 88% of CD8), which suggests that memory was broadly maintained. Compared with the primary T-cell response, the secondary T-cell response was weaker but faster, peaking on day 5 rather than day 15. A small fraction of clonotypes appeared in both the CD4 and CD8 compartments, likely as a result of convergent recombination. Because only a couple of donors were included in the study, the extent to which the findings can be generalized is limited.

The TCR was taken from a man aged 18 to 30 who received the YFV17D yellow fever vaccine. The source material was CD4+ T cells sorted from PBMCs, sampled on the day of the first yellow fever vaccination. The sequence is built from TRBV6-1 and TRBJ1-3; matching of 5 bases hints at TRBD1 as the D gene. The nucleotide sequence is given as TGTGCCAGCGGGGGACGCTCTGGAAACACCATATATTTT. This sequence encodes CASGGRSGNTIYF.